Presented here are 23 T cell receptor beta chains from one specimen sequenced in a study of response to subunit inactivated influenza vaccine. TCRdb re-called the RT-PCR reads with MiXCR, one entry per CDR3 protein. The sample has approximately 700,000 distinct CDR3 sequences; about 15% are singletons. The input for sequencing was PBMCs from blood, taken about 14 days before vaccination. The receptors derive from a man over 45 who received an inactivated influenza vaccine.

The CDR3 region is CASTIRGSGFLLEQYF. CDR3 nucleotides: TGTGCCAGCACCATACGGGGGAGCGGGTTTCTGCTCGAGCAGTACTTC. V usage is TRBV6-1 and J usage is TRBJ2-7; D is perhaps TRBD2 (6 bases). The CDR3 extends over 16 amino acids. The germline V gene has CDR1 MNHNS and CDR2 SASEGT. Between the trimmed V and J ends, which lost 7 bases and 6 bases, there was a span of 25 bases.

The chain couples TRBV28 to TRBJ2-2; no clear D. V dropped 7 bases and J dropped 7 bases, with 10 bases sitting between them. This CDR3 is built from 12 residues. The germline CDR1 and CDR2 sequences are MDHEN and SYDVKM. CDR3 sequence (DNA): TGTGCCAGCACCGAGAGAGGCGGGGAGCTGTTTTTT. As protein: CASTERGGELFF.

This clonotype was seen a few times. The chain employs TRBV21-1 and TRBJ2-4; the tabulated D call, TRBD1, remains unverified against the DNA. TRBV21-1 is recorded as a pseudogene. The CDR3 has 18 amino acids. The CDR3 protein is CASSNPPGQGLAKNIQYF. The DNA of the CDR3 is TGTGCCAGCAGCAATCCCCCTGGACAGGGGTTGGCCAAAAACATTCAGTACTTC.

The chain employs TRBV4-2 and TRBJ2-6, with D maybe TRBD2 (5 bases). This CDR3 region has 16 residues. Germline V CDR1 and CDR2: LGHNA, YNFKEQ. The ends were cut back, 0 bases at V and 4 bases at J, with 10 bases in the middle. Here the CDR3 reads CASSQDGKGGANVLTF. The DNA of the CDR3 is TGTGCCAGCAGCCAAGACGGGAAGGGCGGGGCCAACGTCCTGACTTTC.

This clonotype showed up many times. The chain uses TRBV27 and TRBJ1-5; possibly TRBD1 for D (5 bases). V lost 7 bases, J lost 4 bases, and 17 bases lay in between. The CDR3 spans 15 residues. The germline CDR1 and CDR2 sequences are MNHEY and SMNVEV (reference sequence). The CDR3 DNA reads as TGTGCCAGCAAAAAAAGGCAGGGCTTGAATCAGCCCCAGCATTTT. Translation gives CASKKRQGLNQPQHF.

The rearrangement links TRBV20-1 to TRBJ2-3, with D unresolved. Germline V CDR1 and CDR2: DFQATT, SNEGSKA (reference sequence). CDR3 length: 10 amino acids. Trimming cost V 3 bases and J 5 bases, with 3 bases left between them. The CDR3 spells CSASRDTQYF. Written as DNA, the CDR3 is TGCAGTGCTAGCCGAGATACGCAGTATTTT.

J is TRBJ1-1 and V is TRBV9; D is possibly TRBD1 (6 bases). Trimming pared 3 bases from V and 8 bases from J, leaving 20 bases between. CDR1 and CDR2 (germline): SGDLS, YYNGEE. The CDR3 spans 15 residues. Written as DNA, the CDR3 is TGTGCCAGCAGCGGACGAGCAGGGGACCGGACAGAAGCTTTCTTT. Protein sequence: CASSGRAGDRTEAFF.

In its sample, this clonotype was seen many times. This sequence joins TRBV20-1 and TRBJ2-3; the match to TRBD2 covers 10 bases. V lost 5 bases and J lost 2; bases outside the gene matches: 7. The CDR3 sequence is 15 residues long. Germline CDR1 reads DFQATT; CDR2 reads SNEGSKA (reference sequence). CDR3 sequence: CSAALAGGTTDTQYF. In nucleotides, the CDR3 is TGCAGTGCTGCCTTAGCGGGAGGAACCACAGATACGCAGTATTTT.

The V call is TRBV7-6, the J call TRBJ2-2, with D possibly being TRBD2 (5 bases). Trimming took off 4 bases at V and 4 bases at J, with 19 bases between the two ends. The CDR3 covers 17 residues. CDR1 and CDR2 from the germline V gene are SGHVS and FNYEAQ. The CDR3: CASSSRATTSFTGELFF. As DNA, the CDR3 is TGTGCCAGCAGCTCCCGGGCCACTACTAGTTTCACCGGGGAGCTGTTTTTT. The complete variable domain, with remaining parts taken from reference TRBV7-6 and TRBJ2-2, reads GAGVSQSPRYKVTKRGQDVALRCDPISGHVSLYWYRQALGQGPEFLTYFNYEAQQDKSGLPNDRFSAERPEGSISTLTIQRTEQRDSAMYRCASSSRATTSFTGELFFGEGSRLTVL.

This clonotype appeared a few times. The chain links TRBV28 to TRBJ2-3; D not resolved. The V gene's germline CDR1 is MDHEN and CDR2 SYDVKM. The ends were cut back, 7 bases at V and 0 bases at J, with 20 bases in the middle. The CDR3 is 17 amino acids. This chain's CDR3 is CASTPQTPPSSTDTQYF. In DNA form, the CDR3 reads TGTGCCAGCACCCCCCAGACACCACCGTCCAGCACAGATACGCAGTATTTT.

This clonotype was found a few times. The J gene is TRBJ2-3, the V gene TRBV20-1; D is tentatively TRBD1 or TRBD2 (5 bases each). Trimming stripped 7 bases from V and 3 bases from J, with 20 bases between. The germline gives CDR1 DFQATT, CDR2 SNEGSKA (reference sequence). The CDR3 covers 15 residues. The CDR3 protein is CSGDLGDQGTDTQYF. The CDR3 region has the DNA TGCAGTGGCGACCTGGGGGATCAAGGGACAGATACGCAGTATTTT.

The CDR3 loop reads CASSYLATGYYEQYF. The CDR3 bases are TGTGCCAGCAGTTACCTCGCCACGGGCTACTACGAGCAGTACTTC. V and J are TRBV6-5 and TRBJ2-7; D unresolved. The CDR3 sequence is 15 residues long. The germline V and J ends were trimmed by 2 bases and 3 bases, with 14 bases remaining between them. Germline V lookup: CDR1 MNHEY, CDR2 SVGAGI.

This clonotype was observed a handful of times. This chain joins TRBV4-3 and TRBJ1-4; 7 bases match TRBD1. The CDR3 length is 17 residues. Germline V gene lookup returns CDR1 LGHNA and CDR2 YSLEER. Trimming at V came to 3 bases and at J to 6 bases, leaving 13 bases not matched to a gene. The chain's CDR3 is CASSHSINRGSDEKLFF. DNA for the CDR3: TGCGCCAGCAGCCACTCAATAAACAGGGGAAGCGATGAAAAACTGTTTTTT.

The sample holds a few counts of this clonotype. V and J are TRBV30 and TRBJ1-6; no firm D call. Trimming took off 0 bases at V and 9 bases at J, with 9 bases between the two ends. Per the germline V gene, CDR1 is GTSNPN and CDR2 is SVGIG (reference sequence). The CDR3 has 13 residues. The CDR3 region is CAWSVLGGSPLHF. In DNA, the CDR3 is TGTGCCTGGAGTGTACTCGGTGGTTCACCCCTCCACTTT.

This clonotype was seen many times. CDR3: CATSRDGGLGIYNEQFF. The CDR3 nucleotides read TGTGCCACCAGCAGAGATGGCGGACTAGGGATTTACAATGAGCAGTTCTTC. The V and J genes are TRBV15 and TRBJ2-1; 7 bases line up with TRBD2. The germline V gene encodes CDR1 LNHNV and CDR2 YYDKDF (reference sequence). With V trimmed by 0 bases and J by 4 bases, 9 bases remained unmatched. The CDR3 runs to 17 residues.

J is TRBJ2-1 and V is TRBV4-3; 14 nucleotides line up with TRBD2. The ends lost 0 bases at V and 6 bases at J; junction bases unmatched: 4. Germline V gene data show CDR1 as LGHNA and CDR2 as YSLEER. The CDR3 runs to 17 residues. The CDR3 spells CASSQDLTSGGGNEQFF. For the CDR3, the DNA is TGCGCCAGCAGCCAAGACCTGACTAGCGGGGGGGGCAATGAGCAGTTCTTC.

The sample holds a few counts of this clonotype. The rearrangement uses TRBV20-1 and TRBJ2-5, with TRBD2 identical over 9 bases. Germline CDR1 is DFQATT and CDR2 is SNEGSKA (reference sequence). After removal of 6 bases from V and 3 bases from J, the junction contained 11 bases not matched to a gene. The CDR3 covers 15 residues. The CDR3 region is CSAAGGLAGKETQYF. CDR3 DNA sequence: TGCAGTGCCGCCGGGGGGCTAGCGGGAAAAGAGACCCAGTACTTC.

This clonotype was seen a few times. J is TRBJ2-5 and V is TRBV7-2; TRBD2 aligns across 7 bases. The V gene end was trimmed by 2 bases and the J gene end by 5 bases; junction bases not matched to a gene: 11. CDR3 length equals 16 residues. CDR1 and CDR2 from the germline V gene are SGHTA and FQGNSA. The CDR3 bases are TGTGCCAGCAGCTTAAAAGGGAGGGGTTCGTGGGAGACCCAGTACTTC. It yields the protein CASSLKGRGSWETQYF.

The V call is TRBV2, the J call TRBJ2-3; D might be TRBD1 or TRBD2, each matching 5 bases. Looked up from germline, CDR1 is SNHLY and CDR2 is FYNNEI. The CDR3 loop spans 17 amino acids. V was pared by 5 bases and J by 1 base, with 19 bases between. For the CDR3, the DNA is TGTGCCAGCAGTACGACCGGGACCCCGACCGGCACAGATACGCAGTATTTT. Protein: CASSTTGTPTGTDTQYF.

This clonotype was detected ten times or more. The chain employs TRBV6-5 and TRBJ2-1; the match to TRBD2 covers 8 bases. The V and J ends lost 0 bases and 5 bases, in that order; junction bases with no gene match: 6. The germline gives CDR1 MNHEY, CDR2 SVGAGI. The CDR3 has 16 amino acids. The CDR3 is CASSYSSSGSHNEQFF. As DNA, the CDR3 is TGTGCCAGCAGTTACTCTTCGAGCGGGAGCCACAATGAGCAGTTCTTC.

The V gene is TRBV5-1, the J gene TRBJ2-5; 7 bases line up with TRBD2. Trimming at V came to 3 bases and at J to 1 base, leaving 12 bases not matched to a gene. This CDR3 region has 17 residues. Germline loops: CDR1 SGHRS, CDR2 YFSETQ. CDR3 sequence reads: CASSSGTLAASQETQYF. CDR3 sequence (DNA): TGCGCCAGCAGCTCTGGGACCCTAGCGGCCAGCCAAGAGACCCAGTACTTC.

This clonotype was counted between two and nine times. The rearrangement uses TRBV29-1 and TRBJ1-4; possible D gene TRBD1, 6 bases. Germline V gene data show CDR1 as SQVTM and CDR2 as ANQGSEA. The CDR3 has 12 amino acids. V lost 7 bases and J 7 bases, leaving 13 bases between the germline ends. The CDR3 DNA is TGCAGCGCCCGAGACAGGAGTGAAAAACTGTTTTTT. Encoded protein: CSARDRSEKLFF.

The chain has TRBV11-3 and TRBJ2-7; D ambiguous. V was pared by 4 bases and J by 5 bases, with 21 bases between. This CDR3 has 16 residues. The V gene's germline CDR1 is SGHNT and CDR2 YENEEA. CDR3 sequence (DNA): TGTGCCAGCAGCTCTGTCCCGAGGCCTTCAACCGACGAGCAGTACTTC. It encodes CASSSVPRPSTDEQYF.